The 29 T cell receptor beta chains below come from one sample, sequenced in a study of type 1 regulatory T cells. TCRdb re-analysed the reads in MiXCR, keeping a single row per CDR3 protein. The data contain 70,000 or so distinct CDR3 sequences, less than 25% of them seen just once; the ten biggest clones take up around 8.1%. Antigens for these TCRs are unknown. Findings of the study overall: Tr1 cells had a more restricted TCR repertoire than non-Tr1 cells.

Sequencing was performed on cultured type 1 regulatory T (Tr1) cells, either the whole culture or a sorted fraction (not recorded which). These receptors came from a human donor in good health.

This chain joins TRBV29-1 and TRBJ1-1, with a tentative D call TRBD1 (5 bases). Germline loops: CDR1 SQVTM, CDR2 ANQGSEA. V lost 5 bases to trimming and J lost 0 bases, with 10 bases between them. There are 13 residues in the CDR3. In DNA, the CDR3 is TGCAGCGTTATGACAGTCATGAACACTGAAGCTTTCTTT. Translated, it gives CSVMTVMNTEAFF.

This clonotype was counted between two and nine times. The CDR3 sequence: CATSRGRAGHYNEQFF. The CDR3 DNA sequence: TGTGCCACCAGCAGAGGCCGGGCGGGGCACTACAATGAGCAGTTCTTC. This chain connects TRBV15 to TRBJ2-1; a possible D gene is TRBD2 (6 bases). With 1 base removed from V and 3 bases from J, the gap between germline ends came to 13 bases. The CDR3 covers 16 residues. Per the germline V gene, CDR1 is LNHNV and CDR2 is YYDKDF (reference sequence). Complete variable domain (other parts from reference TRBV15 and TRBJ2-1): DAMVIQNPRYQVTQFGKPVTLSCSQTLNHNVMYWYQQKSSQAPKLLFHYYDKDFNNEADTPDNFQSRRPNTSFCFLDIRSPGLGDTAMYLCATSRGRAGHYNEQFFGPGTRLTVL.

The CDR3 DNA reads TGTGCCAGCAGTTTAGGAGGTCAGGGCGGTCAGCCCCAGCATTTT. It translates to CASSLGGQGGQPQHF. This rearrangement joins TRBV12-3 or TRBV12-4 to TRBJ1-5; D possibly corresponds to TRBD1 (5 bases). The CDR3 has 15 residues. V lost 1 base and J 6 bases, leaving 13 bases between the germline ends.

The chain has TRBV29-1 and TRBJ2-1, with 8 positions matching TRBD2. V dropped 3 bases and J dropped 4; count of bases not matched to a gene: 8. The CDR3 extends over 15 amino acids. The germline V gene encodes CDR1 SQVTM and CDR2 ANQGSEA. Written as DNA, the CDR3 is TGCAGCGTTGAGTCCTTACTAGCGGATTACAATGAGCAGTTCTTC. This codes for CSVESLLADYNEQFF.

The chain recombines TRBV12-3 or TRBV12-4 with TRBJ2-1; D ambiguous. V was pared by 6 bases and J by 7 bases, with 19 bases between. This CDR3 contains 15 residues. The CDR3 DNA sequence: TGTGCCAGCAGCTCTCGGAGCGTCGGTGTGAATGAGCAGTTCTTC. This translates into CASSSRSVGVNEQFF.

The chain couples TRBV7-9 to TRBJ1-1; D is uncertain. This CDR3 is 17 amino acids long. Germline V gene lookup returns CDR1 SEHNR and CDR2 FQNEAQ (reference sequence). V was pared by 1 base and J by 0 bases, with 15 bases between. Here the CDR3 reads CASSLVIAIGLNTEAFF. CDR3 nucleotides: TGTGCCAGCAGCTTAGTCATAGCAATTGGACTGAACACTGAAGCTTTCTTT.

The chain carries TRBV18 and TRBJ2-1; tentatively, D is TRBD1 (6 bases). Looked up from germline, CDR1 is KGHSH and CDR2 is LQKENI. With 3 bases removed from V and 10 bases from J, the gap between germline ends came to 7 bases. The CDR3 covers 11 residues. Here the CDR3 reads CASSPGTEQFF. In DNA, the CDR3 is TGTGCCAGCTCACCGGGGACAGAGCAGTTCTTC.

The chain is built from TRBV5-1 and TRBJ2-3; D remains ambiguous. The CDR3 consists of 11 residues. Trimming took 2 bases from V and 5 from J, leaving 3 bases between them. Per the germline V gene, CDR1 is SGHRS and CDR2 is YFSETQ. The CDR3 bases are TGCGCCAGCAGCTTCGGAGATACGCAGTATTTT. Amino acids: CASSFGDTQYF.

In this sample, this clonotype turned up a few times. This chain joins TRBV28 and TRBJ2-2, with D unclear. The CDR3 is 12 amino acids. Trimming pared 8 bases from V and 2 bases from J, leaving 6 bases between. Per germline, CDR1 MDHEN and CDR2 SYDVKM. CDR3 in DNA: TGTGCCAGCTTAACTAACACCGGGGAGCTGTTTTTT. This gives the protein CASLTNTGELFF.

There are many counts of this clonotype. The chain combines TRBV18 with TRBJ1-1; D ambiguous. V lost 2 bases and J lost 1, with 5 bases in between. This CDR3 has 13 residues. Germline-derived CDR1 and CDR2 are KGHSH and LQKENI. CDR3 protein: CASSPSGNTEAFF. The CDR3 nucleotides are TGTGCCAGCTCACCATCCGGGAACACTGAAGCTTTCTTT.

The J gene is TRBJ1-2, the V gene TRBV6-5; D is uncertain. The CDR3 extends over 14 amino acids. V was shortened by 0 bases and J by 8 bases, with 13 bases between the two germline ends. The germline gives CDR1 MNHEY, CDR2 SVGAGI. CDR3 DNA sequence: TGTGCCAGCAGTTACTCTTGGACTCCTAGGGGCTACACCTTC. The encoded protein is CASSYSWTPRGYTF.

The J gene is TRBJ2-1, the V gene TRBV14; 7 bases line up with TRBD1. Germline lookup yields CDR1 SGHDN and CDR2 FVKESK. This CDR3 contains 13 residues. V shed 8 bases and J 9 bases; nucleotides not matched to a gene: 10. The CDR3 here is CASRPTGAGEQFF. CDR3 bases: TGTGCCAGCCGACCTACAGGGGCGGGTGAGCAGTTCTTC.

The genes are TRBV7-2 and TRBJ2-7; a possible D gene is TRBD1 (6 bases). Germline V gene lookup returns CDR1 SGHTA and CDR2 FQGNSA. There are 14 residues in the CDR3. Trimming shortened V by 5 bases and J by 5 bases, and 16 bases separated the two germline ends. Here the CDR3 DNA reads TGTGCCAGCAGCGCCGAAACAGGGAGCAACGAGCAGTACTTC. Amino acid sequence: CASSAETGSNEQYF.

This clonotype was seen ten or more times. The chain links TRBV4-2 to TRBJ1-2, with 7 bases identical to TRBD1. The CDR3 consists of 17 residues. The germline gives CDR1 LGHNA, CDR2 YNFKEQ. V was pared by 4 bases and J by 5 bases, with 16 bases of the junction left unmatched. The CDR3 DNA reads as TGTGCCAGCAGCCTTTCCTGGGGGACAGATATCATTTATGGCTACACCTTC. The encoded protein is CASSLSWGTDIIYGYTF.

This clonotype was recorded at least ten times. The V gene is TRBV20-1, the J gene TRBJ1-1; D gene ambiguous. V dropped 6 bases and J dropped 7 bases, with 15 bases sitting between them. There are 12 residues in the CDR3. Germline loops: CDR1 DFQATT, CDR2 SNEGSKA (reference sequence). The CDR3, as DNA: TGCAGTGCGGGCCCTTCCTTCGATGAAGCTTTCTTT. This encodes CSAGPSFDEAFF.

This clonotype has more than one count but fewer than ten. V gene TRBV3-1 combines with J gene TRBJ2-1, with 7 bases lining up with TRBD1. Germline V gene sequence: CDR1 LGHDT, CDR2 YNNKEL (reference sequence). The CDR3 is made up of 15 amino acids. The V and J ends lost 4 bases and 8 bases, in that order; junction bases with no gene match: 11. CDR3 in amino acids: CASSRWDSLSDEQFF. The CDR3 DNA reads as TGTGCCAGCAGCCGGTGGGACAGCCTTTCTGATGAGCAGTTCTTC.

The chain joins TRBV12-3 or TRBV12-4 to TRBJ1-1; TRBD1 is a possible D gene (6 bases). CDR3 length: 14 residues. V lost 0 bases and J lost 10, with 15 bases in between. The CDR3 is CASSLAEIQGAAFF. The CDR3 DNA is TGTGCCAGCAGTTTAGCCGAAATACAGGGTGCAGCTTTCTTT.

V usage is TRBV11-3 and J usage is TRBJ2-2; unclear D gene. The CDR3 length is 13 residues. The germline V gene has CDR1 SGHNT and CDR2 YENEEA. Trimming took off 3 bases at V and 7 bases at J, with 9 bases between the two ends. Here the CDR3 DNA reads TGTGCCAGCAGCTTCTTGCTGAGCGGGGAGCTGTTTTTT. This sequence encodes CASSFLLSGELFF.

A few counts support this clonotype. For the CDR3, the DNA is TGCAGCGCCGCGGGACAACTGAACACTGAAGCTTTCTTT. This codes for CSAAGQLNTEAFF. The V gene is TRBV29-1, the J gene TRBJ1-1, with TRBD1 as a possible D gene (6 bases). Between the trimmed V and J ends, which lost 7 bases and 0 bases, there was a span of 12 bases. The CDR3 runs to 13 residues. The germline CDR1 and CDR2 sequences are SQVTM and ANQGSEA.

The rearrangement joins TRBV5-1 to TRBJ1-4, with 7 nucleotides matching TRBD1. CDR1 is SGHRS, CDR2 YFSETQ, per germline. V trimming: 4 bases; J trimming: 6 bases; junction bases outside the gene matches: 6. This CDR3 is built from 14 residues. This CDR3 is CASSPDRVYEKLFF. The CDR3 DNA reads TGCGCCAGCAGCCCCGACAGGGTCTATGAAAAACTGTTTTTT.

This clonotype was counted between two and nine times. The V call is TRBV27, the J call TRBJ2-2; D is unclear. The CDR3 sequence is 12 residues long. Germline-derived CDR1 and CDR2 are MNHEY and SMNVEV (reference sequence). With 4 bases removed from V and 6 bases from J, the gap between germline ends came to 6 bases. The chain's CDR3 is CASSSTPGELFF. The CDR3 DNA follows: TGTGCCAGCAGTTCGACACCCGGGGAGCTGTTTTTT.

The V and J genes are TRBV19 and TRBJ2-5; 15 bases match TRBD2. The germline V gene encodes CDR1 LNHDA and CDR2 SQIVND (reference sequence). The CDR3 spans 15 residues. J gave up 1 base and V 7 bases, and 1 base lay outside the gene matches. CDR3 loop: CASKGLAGGQETQYF. The CDR3 DNA reads TGTGCCAGTAAGGGACTAGCGGGAGGCCAAGAGACCCAGTACTTC.

In this sample, this clonotype turned up many times. The chain recombines TRBV12-3 or TRBV12-4 with TRBJ2-2, with D tentatively TRBD2 (6 bases). CDR3 size: 19 residues. The V end lost 5 bases, the J end lost 1 base, and 23 bases lay between the germline ends. This chain's CDR3 is CASSPKGERWRGNTGELFF. The CDR3 DNA reads as TGTGCCAGCAGTCCAAAAGGGGAGCGGTGGCGGGGGAACACCGGGGAGCTGTTTTTT.

V gene TRBV12-3 or TRBV12-4 combines with J gene TRBJ1-2; 8 bases align to TRBD1. The CDR3 length is 13 residues. V dropped 6 bases and J dropped 4; count of bases not matched to a gene: 4. The chain's CDR3 is CASRRTGGYGYTF. The CDR3, as DNA: TGTGCCAGCAGGCGTACAGGGGGCTATGGCTACACCTTC.

J is TRBJ1-4 and V is TRBV3-1; D possibly corresponds to TRBD1 (5 bases). Germline lookup yields CDR1 LGHDT and CDR2 YNNKEL (reference sequence). The CDR3 spans 15 residues. V was clipped by 0 bases and J by 5 bases, with 10 bases between them. CDR3 amino acids: CASSQDRQPNEKLFF. The CDR3 bases are TGTGCCAGCAGCCAAGATCGACAGCCAAATGAAAAACTGTTTTTT. Filled out from reference TRBV3-1 and TRBJ1-4, the complete variable domain reads DTAVSQTPKYLVTQMGNDKSIKCEQNLGHDTMYWYKQDSKKFLKIMFSYNNKELIINETVPNRFSPKSPDKAHLNLHINSLELGDSAVYFCASSQDRQPNEKLFFGSGTQLSVL.

This clonotype has just a few counts. The chain employs TRBV5-1 and TRBJ2-1; D remains ambiguous. This CDR3 has 16 amino acids. Germline V gene sequence: CDR1 SGHRS, CDR2 YFSETQ. Trimming took off 0 bases at V and 6 bases at J, with 16 bases between the two ends. The CDR3: CASSLVGSSNANEQFF. CDR3 coding DNA: TGCGCCAGCAGCTTGGTAGGTTCCTCCAATGCCAATGAGCAGTTCTTC.

The rearrangement joins TRBV7-2 to TRBJ1-1; D is ambiguous. The CDR3 is made up of 11 amino acids. Germline V lookup: CDR1 SGHTA, CDR2 FQGNSA. With 2 bases removed from V and 8 bases from J, the gap between germline ends came to 6 bases. The DNA of the CDR3 is TGTGCCAGCAGCTTATTCTTCGAAGCTTTCTTT. Translation gives CASSLFFEAFF.

V is TRBV3-1 and J is TRBJ2-1, with a weak D call TRBD2 (5 bases). CDR1 and CDR2 from the germline V gene are LGHDT and YNNKEL (reference sequence). Trimming removed 5 bases at V and 8 bases at J, with 19 bases between. The CDR3 runs 15 residues. CDR3 sequence: CASSAYKTRKDEQFF. CDR3 coding DNA: TGTGCCAGCAGCGCCTACAAAACTAGAAAAGATGAGCAGTTCTTC.

The chain employs TRBV12-3 or TRBV12-4 and TRBJ2-3; D might be TRBD2 (7 bases). The CDR3 consists of 15 residues. The V end was cut by 6 bases, the J end by 7 bases, with 20 bases between. The CDR3 reads CASSLTGTMWNTQYF. The CDR3 nucleotides are TGTGCCAGCAGCCTAACAGGGACTATGTGGAATACGCAGTATTTT.